A selection of T cell receptor beta chains follows, all from one sample in a study of CD8 T cells in ankylosing spondylitis. TCRdb ran MiXCR on the 5' RACE reads and lists one entry per CDR3 protein. The table includes tens of thousands of distinct CDR3 sequences, 25% to 35% detected once. Input material: blood, either unsorted or a sorted T cell fraction (not recorded which). These receptor sequences come from a male donor with ankylosing spondylitis or in good health (not recorded which). The CDR3 runs from the conserved cysteine through the conserved F or W. The D gene is left open where the match is weak. A clone size is listed for some rows: how often the clone was seen (once, few, many), or a class if it is expanded.

CDR3aa	CDR3nt	d_gene	abundance	len	v_gene	j_gene
CASSLILAGSTDTQYF	TGCGCCAGCAGCTTAATACTAGCGGGGTCCACAGATACGCAGTATTTT	TRBD2	.	16	TRBV5-1	TRBJ2-3
CATSKGNQPQHF	TGTGCCACCAGCAAAGGGAATCAGCCCCAGCATTTT	.	.	12	TRBV15	TRBJ1-5
CASSTESTQYNEQFF	TGTGCCAGCAGTACCGAATCGACTCAGTACAATGAGCAGTTCTTC	.	few	15	TRBV5-6	TRBJ2-1
CAISDQDRGEGTQYF	TGCGCCATCAGCGACCAGGACAGGGGTGAGGGGACCCAGTACTTC	TRBD1	.	15	TRBV10-2	TRBJ2-5
CASRADGGQVGNQPQHF	TGTGCCAGCAGAGCCGATGGAGGACAGGTGGGGAATCAGCCCCAGCATTTT	TRBD1	.	17	TRBV25-1	TRBJ1-5
CSARDRLAGASGYYNEQFF	TGCAGTGCTAGAGATCGACTAGCGGGGGCTTCCGGCTACTACAATGAGCAGTTCTTC	TRBD2	.	19	TRBV20-1	TRBJ2-1
CASSQSQETQYF	TGTGCCAGCAGCCAGAGCCAAGAGACCCAGTACTTC	.	few	12	TRBV11-2	TRBJ2-5
CTSSQGGSYGYTF	TGCACCAGCAGCCAAGGGGGCAGCTATGGCTACACCTTC	.	.	13	TRBV1	TRBJ1-2
CASSVDRPSGNTIYF	TGCGCCAGCAGCGTTGACAGGCCCTCTGGAAACACCATATATTTT	.	few	15	TRBV5-1	TRBJ1-3
CASSLEGGEKLFF	TGCGCCAGCAGCTTGGAGGGCGGAGAAAAACTGTTTTTT	.	many	13	TRBV5-1	TRBJ1-4
CASSLQVDLNYGYTF	TGCGCCAGCAGTCTCCAGGTGGATCTTAACTATGGCTACACCTTC	.	.	15	TRBV5-1	TRBJ1-2
CSASLAGEGDTQYF	TGCAGTGCTTCCCTAGCGGGGGAGGGGGATACGCAGTATTTT	TRBD2	many	14	TRBV20-1	TRBJ2-3
CASSLQGGTNEKLFF	TGTGCCAGCAGTCTACAGGGGGGAACTAATGAAAAACTGTTTTTT	TRBD1	many	15	TRBV6-5	TRBJ1-4
CSARDPKAGVNTGELFF	TGCAGTGCTAGAGATCCAAAGGCGGGAGTAAACACCGGGGAGCTGTTTTTT	TRBD2	.	17	TRBV20-1	TRBJ2-2
CASSPRLAETQYF	TGTGCCAGCTCACCAAGACTAGCAGAGACCCAGTACTTC	TRBD2	.	13	TRBV18	TRBJ2-5
CASSAAEEETQYF	TGTGCCAGCAGTGCAGCCGAGGAAGAGACCCAGTACTTC	.	few	13	TRBV2	TRBJ2-5
CASSQDPNTEAFF	TGTGCCAGCAGCCAAGACCCGAACACTGAAGCTTTCTTT	.	few	13	TRBV3-1	TRBJ1-1
CATSDLTAASTDTQYF	TGTGCCACCAGTGATTTGACTGCGGCCAGCACAGATACGCAGTATTTT	.	.	16	TRBV24-1	TRBJ2-3
CSGTWVSSYNEQFF	TGCAGTGGGACCTGGGTATCGTCTTACAATGAGCAGTTCTTC	.	once	14	TRBV20-1	TRBJ2-1
CSVEGFSGNTIYF	TGCAGCGTTGAAGGTTTCTCTGGAAACACCATATATTTT	.	.	13	TRBV29-1	TRBJ1-3
CASSERTGVSPLHF	TGTGCCAGCAGTGAGAGAACAGGGGTGTCACCCCTCCACTTT	TRBD1	.	14	TRBV2	TRBJ1-6
CASGLAGGSTDTQYF	TGTGCCAGCGGACTAGCGGGAGGTAGCACAGATACGCAGTATTTT	TRBD2	few	15	TRBV18	TRBJ2-3
CASSRYLALGTDTQYF	TGTGCCAGCAGCCGCTACCTAGCGCTGGGCACAGATACGCAGTATTTT	.	few	16	TRBV14	TRBJ2-3
CASTPGTSSGYTF	TGTGCCAGCACCCCCGGGACTTCTTCTGGCTACACCTTC	.	few	13	TRBV9	TRBJ1-2